This entry features one T cell receptor beta chain sequence. The antigen it recognizes is unknown. Qualities for individual bases were not recorded, and no much larger clone is one base off. TCRbeta CDR3 regions were amplified from genomic DNA by means of the immunoSEQ Assay, a bias-controlled multiplex PCR. Per the authors' processing: The number of nucleated cells in each sample was estimated by amplification of reference gene primers within the assay. Sequence reads were collapsed and filtered to measure the absolute abundance of every unique TCRbeta CDR3 rearrangement. For each sample, productive Simpson clonality was calculated as the square root of Simpson's diversity index over productive rearrangements. Drawn from immuneACCESS, this table holds only the in-frame rearrangements with V and J called that TCRdb kept. Clones are partly lost; checked studies trace under half to an unresolved V gene and leave the rest unexplained. D and trimming come from the DNA, and the V and J calls and clone size come from that table. The sample table shows 120,000 to 150,000 clones, and 70% to 90% are seen once. The leading ten clones occupy more than 5% of the sample.

In the prospective study, participants were about 18 to 90 years old, resided in 20 to 30 geographic areas of the United States, and were enrolled through a virtual design. In the prospective study, cohorts were assigned on the basis of participant-reported clinical history obtained from a screening survey and a study questionnaire. ImmuneRACE Cohort 3 recovered participants were defined by two consecutive negative NP/OP PCR tests, healthcare professional clearance, or symptom resolution. In the prospective study, whole blood, serum and a nasopharyngeal or oropharyngeal swab were collected from each participant by mobile phlebotomists. Prospective study participants could optionally give additional blood draws and questionnaires over a roughly 2-month period. Prospective study blood samples were shipped either frozen or at room temperature before DNA extraction. The record originates from a study of blood T cell repertoires in COVID-19 (TCRdb year 2020). In terms of the full investigation: The collaborator samples originated in the United States, Italy and Spain and spanned the acute and convalescent phases of COVID-19. The prospective study material was composed of cDNA or gDNA derived from T cells, B-cell-depleted T cells, or PBMCs. Deeply sampled blood TCRbeta repertoires from subjects exposed to, actively infected with, or recovered from COVID-19 were included in the dataset. The repertoires were released in a freely available public database intended as a resource for research on the immune response to SARS-CoV-2. The samples were drawn from the first 160 participants of the ongoing ImmuneRACE study and from 950 to 1,500 subjects provided by 6 global collaborators. Nearly every sample came with metadata listing a de-identified subject ID, COVID-19 status, age in years and sex. Where HLA class I and class II types were available, the types were taken from metadata supplied by the sample provider, not from assay-based typing. Paper-wide results and their limitations: The quantity of clinical and demographic metadata differed by source and by participant and was supplied without curation.

The germline V gene specifies ENHRY as CDR1 and SYGVKD as CDR2. The CDR3 runs 14 residues from the cysteine to the phenylalanine. Only CDR3 DNA remains: 42 bases, in frame from the first base. Unmatched junction bases come to 3, with V trimmed by 5 bases and J by 4 bases. The clonotype was recovered from a woman in her 40s who had recovered from COVID-19. Sequencing input: PBMCs or T cells enriched from blood (not recorded which). The rearrangement combines TRBV10-3 with TRBJ2-1, and 9 bases in between align with TRBD2. The CDR3 region: CAISLAGFYNEQFF. The DNA sequence is as follows: TGTGCCATCAGTCTAGCGGGATTTTACAATGAGCAGTTCTTC.